The 14 T cell receptor beta chains given below trace back to one sample, sequenced in a study of T cell responses to AZD1222 COVID-19 vaccine (dated by TCRdb to the early 2020s). The library was built by means of the immunoSEQ multiplex PCR assay. Sourced from immuneACCESS, this table was stored by TCRdb with only in-frame sequences that have V and J called. A share of the clones is absent; for the studies checked, an unresolved V gene accounts for under half, and the remainder has no known explanation. The sample table shows approximately 150,000 clones, and roughly 90% are seen once. About 5.4% of the sample is held by the ten biggest clonotypes. What the time point label conveys for this sample: about 28 days (+/-7) after the second vaccine dose. This sample's treatment or condition label indicates: meningococcal conjugate vaccine given as trial control. This specimen consisted of peripheral blood, obtained 28 days after the second dose of the MenACWY control vaccine. These receptors came from an adult who received the MenACWY meningococcal vaccine as a control.

The J gene is TRBJ2-2, the V gene TRBV19, with D unclear. CDR1 is LNHDA, CDR2 SQIVND, per germline (reference sequence). V was shortened by 5 bases and J by 0 bases, with 7 bases between the two germline ends. The CDR3 sequence is 14 residues long. CDR3: CASSGRANTGELFF. CDR3 in DNA: TGTGCCAGTAGTGGACGAGCGAACACCGGGGAGCTGTTTTTT.

The chain links TRBV21-1 to TRBJ1-2; the D call TRBD1 from the table was never checked on the DNA. TRBV21-1 has pseudogene status. This CDR3 contains 16 residues. The CDR3 is CASSKDRQGLHYGYTF. In DNA, the CDR3 is TGTGCCAGCAGCAAAGATCGCCAGGGGCTTCACTATGGCTACACCTTC.

The chain joins TRBV6-2 or TRBV6-3 to TRBJ2-3; no definite D call. The CDR3 consists of 15 residues. The germline V and J ends were trimmed by 9 bases and 0 bases, with 16 bases remaining between them. Looked up from germline, CDR1 is MNHEY and CDR2 is SVGEGT. The CDR3 loop reads CARSLGPGSTDTQYF. In nucleotides, the CDR3 is TGTGCCAGGAGTCTCGGACCCGGAAGCACAGATACGCAGTATTTT.

The chain joins TRBV7-9 to TRBJ1-2; 7 bases fit TRBD1. Trimming at V came to 2 bases and at J to 7 bases, leaving 10 bases not matched to a gene. CDR3 length: 15 amino acids. Germline V gene sequence: CDR1 SEHNR, CDR2 FQNEAQ (reference sequence). The CDR3 coding sequence is TGTGCCAGCAGCTTATTGTTGGGACAGAATATTGGCTACACCTTC. This codes for CASSLLLGQNIGYTF.

This chain uses TRBV13 with TRBJ1-5, with 8 bases identical to TRBD1. CDR3 length: 15 amino acids. Looked up from germline, CDR1 is PRHDT and CDR2 is FYEKMQ (reference sequence). The ends lost 4 bases at V and 5 bases at J; junction bases unmatched: 7. The CDR3 DNA reads as TGTGCCAGCAGCTCAGGACAGGGCAGGGATCAGCCCCAGCATTTT. It translates to CASSSGQGRDQPQHF.

This clone rates as medium-sized (0.01 to 0.1%). The chain employs TRBV28 and TRBJ2-5; 8 nucleotides match TRBD2. Trimming removed 7 bases from V and 5 bases from J; junction bases left unmatched: 12. The CDR3 is 15 amino acids. In germline, CDR1 is MDHEN, CDR2 SYDVKM. CDR3 sequence (DNA): TGTGCCAGCACCGTTGTCGCAACGGGGGGGGAGACCCAGTACTTC. This codes for CASTVVATGGETQYF.

This clone was counted a few times. V usage is TRBV2 and J usage is TRBJ2-5; D possibly corresponds to TRBD2 (5 bases). The ends were cut back, 7 bases at V and 5 bases at J, with 11 bases in the middle. Germline V gene sequence: CDR1 SNHLY, CDR2 FYNNEI. CDR3 size: 12 residues. CDR3 bases: TGTGCCAGCACGGAGGCCCTTGAGACCCAGTACTTC. Translating gives CASTEALETQYF.

The chain recombines TRBV3-1 (or the pseudogene TRBV3-2) with TRBJ1-6; D is undetermined. The CDR3 extends over 15 amino acids. The germline CDR1 and CDR2 sequences are LGHDT and YNNKEL (reference sequence). V shed 5 bases and J shed 6 bases, with 14 bases lying between them. This CDR3 reads CASSTHGVVNSPLHF. In DNA, the CDR3 is TGTGCCAGCAGCACCCACGGGGTAGTTAATTCACCCCTCCACTTT.

The J gene is TRBJ1-4, the V gene TRBV7-9; D ambiguous. The CDR3 totals 12 residues. Germline values: CDR1 SEHNR, CDR2 FQNEAQ (reference sequence). The V gene lost 5 bases and the J gene lost 12 bases, with 13 bases spanning the gap. CDR3: CASSALPPELFF. The CDR3 DNA follows: TGTGCCAGCAGCGCACTGCCGCCGGAACTGTTTTTT.

The chain has TRBV11-1 and TRBJ2-1; the D is unclear. V gave up 2 bases and J gave up 0 bases, with 8 bases separating them. Germline V gene sequence: CDR1 SGHAT, CDR2 FQDESV (reference sequence). This CDR3 spans 15 amino acids. The CDR3 region has the DNA TGTGCCAGCAGCTTAATAGACCACTCCTACAATGAGCAGTTCTTC. It translates to CASSLIDHSYNEQFF.

The V and J genes are TRBV6-5 and TRBJ1-5, with D perhaps matching TRBD1 (6 bases). The V and J ends lost 0 bases and 4 bases respectively, with 13 bases between them. Looked up from germline, CDR1 is MNHEY and CDR2 is SVGAGI. This CDR3 spans 16 amino acids. For the CDR3, the DNA is TGTGCCAGCAGTTACTCTTGGGGCAGGGGAAATCAGCCCCAGCATTTT. It specifies CASSYSWGRGNQPQHF.

The V call is TRBV5-6, the J call TRBJ2-1, with D tentatively TRBD2 (6 bases). The ends were cut back, 0 bases at V and 5 bases at J, with 6 bases in the middle. The CDR3 is 13 residues long. Germline V gene lookup returns CDR1 SGHDT and CDR2 YYEEEE. CDR3 in amino acids: CASSLGEDNEQFF. The CDR3 DNA sequence: TGTGCCAGCAGCTTGGGGGAGGACAATGAGCAGTTCTTC. The whole variable domain, filled in from reference TRBV5-6 and TRBJ2-1, reads DAGVTQSPTHLIKTRGQQVTLRCSPKSGHDTVSWYQQALGQGPQFIFQYYEEEERQRGNFPDRFSGHQFPNYSSELNVNALLLGDSALYLCASSLGEDNEQFFGPGTRLTVL.

The chain is built from TRBV27 and TRBJ2-4; D perhaps matches TRBD2 (7 bases). Per germline, CDR1 MNHEY and CDR2 SMNVEV (reference sequence). CDR3 length: 12 residues. Trimming shortened V by 8 bases and J by 16 bases, and 21 bases separated the two germline ends. This CDR3 reads CASAPGAGAYYF. In DNA, the CDR3 is TGTGCCAGCGCCCCGGGGGCGGGAGCCTATTACTTC.

The sample holds one count of this clone. V and J are TRBV2 and TRBJ2-1; D unclear. The CDR3 loop spans 14 amino acids. V was cut by 3 bases and J by 3 bases, with 9 bases left in between. The germline V gene encodes CDR1 SNHLY and CDR2 FYNNEI. The CDR3 protein is CASSEARHYNEQFF. The CDR3 coding sequence is TGTGCCAGCAGTGAGGCTAGACACTACAATGAGCAGTTCTTC.